What follows are 24 T cell receptor beta chains derived from one specimen sequenced in a study of response to subunit inactivated influenza vaccine. TCRdb reanalysed the RT-PCR reads using MiXCR and keeps one entry per CDR3 protein. The sample lists just under 550,000 distinct CDR3 sequences, approximately 22% occurring once. These sequences were also reported in another study, on T cells expressing NK-cell markers. That report notes: Template switching by 5'RACE with UMIs generated the TCR beta cDNA.

The sample in question was CD4+ T cells sorted from PBMCs, obtained approximately 12 days after vaccination. These receptors were taken from a man aged 45-65 years who received an inactivated influenza vaccine.

This sequence joins TRBV6-1 and TRBJ1-2, with D uncertain. The CDR3 length is 14 residues. Trimming took off 2 bases at V and 6 bases at J, with 13 bases between the two ends. Germline V lookup: CDR1 MNHNS, CDR2 SASEGT. CDR3 in amino acids: CASSEISGLNGYTF. CDR3 DNA sequence: TGTGCCAGCAGTGAAATAAGCGGACTGAATGGCTACACCTTC.

A few counts support this clonotype. A junction boundary mismatches the germline segment, possibly from a read error. The V gene is TRBV11-2, the J gene TRBJ2-1, with 7 positions matching TRBD1. This CDR3 contains 14 residues. The germline V gene has CDR1 SGHAT and CDR2 FQNNGV. CDR3 sequence reads: CASSRERLGTVTLF. In nucleotides, the CDR3 is TGTGCCAGCAGCCGCGAACGACTGGGGACAGTTACGCTCTTC.

The rearrangement joins TRBV20-1 to TRBJ2-7, with TRBD2 matching over 8 bases. Germline V gene lookup returns CDR1 DFQATT and CDR2 SNEGSKA (reference sequence). This CDR3 spans 14 amino acids. V shed 5 bases and J 3 bases; nucleotides not matched to a gene: 9. The CDR3 reads CSASGLLADYEQYF. The CDR3 nucleotides read TGCAGTGCTTCAGGTCTACTAGCGGACTACGAGCAGTACTTC.

V is TRBV7-2 and J is TRBJ2-3; 12 bases match TRBD2. The CDR3 has 18 amino acids. J was trimmed by 0 bases and V by 0 bases; bases with no gene match: 4. The V gene's germline CDR1 is SGHTA and CDR2 FQGNSA. The CDR3 DNA sequence: TGTGCCAGCAGCTTAGCGCCCGGGACTAGCGGGAGCACAGATACGCAGTATTTT. It encodes CASSLAPGTSGSTDTQYF. Full variable domain (remainder filled in from reference TRBV7-2 and TRBJ2-3): GAGVSQSPSNKVTEKGKDVELRCDPISGHTALYWYRQSLGQGLEFLIYFQGNSAPDKSGLPSDRFSAERTGGSVSTLTIQRTQQEDSAVYLCASSLAPGTSGSTDTQYFGPGTRLTVL.

The chain carries TRBV11-2 and TRBJ1-1; tentative D call: TRBD1 (6 bases). The CDR3 consists of 14 residues. CDR1 SGHAT and CDR2 FQNNGV come from the germline V gene. Trimming removed 1 base at V and 4 bases at J, with 10 bases between. The CDR3, as DNA: TGTGCCAGCAGCTTAGGGGGGGGGGCCACTGAAGCTTTCTTT. This sequence encodes CASSLGGGATEAFF. The entire variable domain, with the rest obtained from reference TRBV11-2 and TRBJ1-1, is as follows: EAGVAQSPRYKIIEKRQSVAFWCNPISGHATLYWYQQILGQGPKLLIQFQNNGVVDDSQLPKDRFSAERLKGVDSTLKIQPAKLEDSAVYLCASSLGGGATEAFFGQGTRLTVV.

This clonotype was seen only a few times. CDR3 residues: CASRQSSDSEQYF. The CDR3 DNA reads TGTGCCAGCAGACAAAGTTCTGATAGCGAGCAGTACTTC. V gene TRBV7-9 combines with J gene TRBJ2-7; D is undetermined. Germline V CDR1 and CDR2: SEHNR, FQNEAQ (reference sequence). The CDR3 has 13 residues. The V end was cut by 6 bases, the J end by 6 bases, with 15 bases between. Full variable domain (rest looked up from reference TRBV7-9 and TRBJ2-7): DTGVSQNPRHKITKRGQNVTFRCDPISEHNRLYWYRQTLGQGPEFLTYFQNEAQLEKSRLLSDRFSAERPKGSFSTLEIQRTEQGDSAMYLCASRQSSDSEQYFGPGTRLTVT.

This clonotype was observed a few times. As DNA, the CDR3 is TGTGCCAGCAGTCCCCATCGACAGCTTACGGCCAAAAACATTCAGTACTTC. Protein product: CASSPHRQLTAKNIQYF. This chain links TRBV27 with TRBJ2-4; tentatively, D is TRBD1 (5 bases). The CDR3 has 17 residues. The V end was cut by 5 bases, the J end by 1 base, with 18 bases between. The germline gives CDR1 MNHEY, CDR2 SMNVEV (reference sequence).

A few counts support this clonotype. The chain combines TRBV20-1 with TRBJ2-5; TRBD2 matches 13 bases. The CDR3 extends over 16 amino acids. Trimming took 6 bases from V and 0 from J; bases not matched to a gene: 7. Germline V gives CDR1 DFQATT, CDR2 SNEGSKA (reference sequence). The CDR3 spells CSATGTSGANQETQYF. The CDR3 nucleotides are TGCAGTGCAACCGGGACTAGCGGGGCGAACCAAGAGACCCAGTACTTC.

This clonotype came up a few times. The chain carries TRBV9 and TRBJ1-5; D is ambiguous. The CDR3 length is 13 residues. Per germline, CDR1 SGDLS and CDR2 YYNGEE. The ends were cut back, 2 bases at V and 7 bases at J, with 10 bases in the middle. The CDR3, as DNA: TGTGCCAGCAGCGTTTCTCCGGAACAGCCCCAGCATTTT. Translated, it gives CASSVSPEQPQHF.

The gene calls are TRBV6-2 or TRBV6-3 and TRBJ2-1, with 10 bases fitting TRBD2. The CDR3 runs 15 residues. From germline, CDR1 is MNHEY and CDR2 SVGEGT. The V gene end was trimmed by 5 bases and the J gene end by 6 bases; junction bases not matched to a gene: 7. CDR3 sequence: CASSILAGIGNEQFF. DNA of the CDR3: TGTGCCAGCAGTATACTAGCGGGAATCGGCAATGAGCAGTTCTTC.

This clonotype was observed many times. The junction differs from germline at one of its ends, possibly a read error. The rearrangement uses TRBV5-1 and TRBJ2-5, with 8 positions matching TRBD2. The CDR3 runs to 13 residues. Germline CDR1 is SGHRS and CDR2 is YFSETQ. The CDR3 DNA sequence: TGTGCCAGCAGCTTAGGACTAGCTGAGACCCAGTACTTC. Its protein product is CASSLGLAETQYF.

This clonotype has ten or more counts. V is TRBV11-1 and J is TRBJ2-3; maybe TRBD2 (6 bases). V was cut by 2 bases and J by 0 bases, with 18 bases left in between. CDR3 size: 18 residues. Germline assignment: CDR1 SGHAT and CDR2 FQDESV (reference sequence). The CDR3 DNA sequence: TGTGCCAGCAGCTTATCTATCTGGGCGGGATCAAGCACAGATACGCAGTATTTT. This gives the protein CASSLSIWAGSSTDTQYF.

This clonotype has more than one count but fewer than ten. This chain links TRBV20-1 with TRBJ1-1, with 7 bases matching TRBD1. Germline CDR1 reads DFQATT; CDR2 reads SNEGSKA (reference sequence). V lost 5 bases and J lost 7; bases outside the gene matches: 4. The CDR3 loop spans 11 amino acids. CDR3 protein: CSARQGVEAFF. The CDR3 DNA reads as TGCAGTGCTCGACAGGGCGTTGAAGCTTTCTTT.

V is TRBV9 and J is TRBJ2-5; D not resolved. Trimming took off 0 bases at V and 5 bases at J, with 8 bases between the two ends. The germline V gene has CDR1 SGDLS and CDR2 YYNGEE. This CDR3 is 13 amino acids long. The CDR3 sequence is CASSVAVFETQYF. CDR3 coding DNA: TGTGCCAGCAGCGTAGCTGTATTTGAGACCCAGTACTTC.

The sample holds a few counts of this clonotype. The chain recombines TRBV7-2 with TRBJ1-1; no clear D gene. Germline CDR1 is SGHTA and CDR2 is FQGNSA. The CDR3 covers 14 residues. Trimming pared 1 base from V and 2 bases from J, leaving 8 bases between. The CDR3 loop is CASSLGHLNTEAFF. The CDR3 region has the DNA TGTGCCAGCAGCTTAGGACACCTTAACACTGAAGCTTTCTTT.

This clonotype occurred once. The chain uses TRBV28 and TRBJ2-7, with 9 bases lining up with TRBD1. Per the germline V gene, CDR1 is MDHEN and CDR2 is SYDVKM. The CDR3 runs to 14 residues. V lost 5 bases, J lost 5 bases, and 7 bases stayed unmatched. The CDR3: CASSPQGASNEQYF. The CDR3 bases are TGTGCCAGCAGTCCACAGGGGGCGTCGAACGAGCAGTACTTC.

The rearrangement uses TRBV20-1 and TRBJ2-6, with TRBD1 identical over 9 bases. The CDR3 has 17 amino acids. Losses at the gene ends were 6 bases for V and 2 bases for J; bases not matched to a gene: 11. CDR1 and CDR2 from the germline V gene are DFQATT and SNEGSKA (reference sequence). The CDR3 protein is CSAVVGTGSTGANVLTF. The CDR3 nucleotides read TGCAGTGCCGTCGTCGGGACAGGGAGTACTGGGGCCAACGTCCTGACTTTC.

The chain couples TRBV7-2 to TRBJ1-5; unclear D gene. CDR1 and CDR2 (germline): SGHTA, FQGNSA. This CDR3 is 15 amino acids long. The V and J ends lost 1 base and 8 bases respectively, with 15 bases between them. CDR3 protein: CASSLDGGPSKPQHF. The CDR3 DNA follows: TGTGCCAGCAGCTTAGATGGAGGGCCCAGCAAGCCCCAGCATTTT. The complete variable domain, with remaining parts taken from reference TRBV7-2 and TRBJ1-5, reads GAGVSQSPSNKVTEKGKDVELRCDPISGHTALYWYRQSLGQGLEFLIYFQGNSAPDKSGLPSDRFSAERTGGSVSTLTIQRTQQEDSAVYLCASSLDGGPSKPQHFGDGTRLSIL.

The chain has TRBV10-3 and TRBJ2-7; TRBD1 aligns across 8 bases. The CDR3 length is 14 residues. Germline V gene lookup returns CDR1 ENHRY and CDR2 SYGVKD. J was trimmed by 6 bases and V by 4 bases; bases with no gene match: 8. CDR3 nucleotides: TGTGCCATCAGTGTTTCCGGGACAGGTCTCGAGCAGTACTTC. It yields the protein CAISVSGTGLEQYF.

The V and J genes are TRBV5-1 and TRBJ2-1; D is perhaps TRBD1 or TRBD2 (5 bases each). The CDR3 is made up of 13 amino acids. The germline V and J ends were trimmed by 3 bases and 10 bases, with 14 bases remaining between them. The germline V gene has CDR1 SGHRS and CDR2 YFSETQ. Here the CDR3 reads CASSWGPGKEQFF. DNA of the CDR3: TGCGCCAGCAGCTGGGGACCTGGTAAGGAGCAGTTCTTC.

This clonotype turned up a few times. The rearrangement joins TRBV12-3 or TRBV12-4 to TRBJ2-7; 10 bases map to TRBD2. The V gene end was trimmed by 9 bases and the J gene end by 7 bases; junction bases not matched to a gene: 9. CDR3 size: 13 residues. CDR3 residues: CASSLAGLREQYF. CDR3 sequence (DNA): TGTGCCAGTTCACTAGCGGGATTGAGGGAGCAGTACTTC.

This clonotype appeared a few times. V usage is TRBV20-1 and J usage is TRBJ2-4; TRBD1 is a possible D gene (5 bases). The CDR3 length is 15 residues. Looked up from germline, CDR1 is DFQATT and CDR2 is SNEGSKA (reference sequence). V was trimmed by 1 base and J by 1 base, leaving 11 bases between them. The CDR3 spells CSARGQLRAKNIQYF. The CDR3 DNA is TGCAGTGCTAGAGGACAGCTCCGGGCCAAAAACATTCAGTACTTC.

This clonotype was recorded many times. The rearrangement links TRBV12-3 or TRBV12-4 to TRBJ2-7, with D maybe TRBD2 (5 bases). Trimming shortened V by 3 bases and J by 2 bases, and 11 bases separated the two germline ends. The length of the CDR3 is 14 residues. CDR3 residues: CASSFGGSTYEQYF. The CDR3, as DNA: TGTGCCAGCAGTTTCGGCGGGTCTACCTACGAGCAGTACTTC.

This clonotype was recorded a few times. The CDR3, as DNA: TGTGCCAGCAAACAGGGGGCGTCTAACAAAAACATTCAGTACTTC. Its translation: CASKQGASNKNIQYF. The chain uses TRBV12-3 or TRBV12-4 and TRBJ2-4; 9 positions match TRBD1. The junction had 7 bases not matched to a gene; V was cut back by 7 bases and J by 3 bases. The CDR3 runs to 15 residues.